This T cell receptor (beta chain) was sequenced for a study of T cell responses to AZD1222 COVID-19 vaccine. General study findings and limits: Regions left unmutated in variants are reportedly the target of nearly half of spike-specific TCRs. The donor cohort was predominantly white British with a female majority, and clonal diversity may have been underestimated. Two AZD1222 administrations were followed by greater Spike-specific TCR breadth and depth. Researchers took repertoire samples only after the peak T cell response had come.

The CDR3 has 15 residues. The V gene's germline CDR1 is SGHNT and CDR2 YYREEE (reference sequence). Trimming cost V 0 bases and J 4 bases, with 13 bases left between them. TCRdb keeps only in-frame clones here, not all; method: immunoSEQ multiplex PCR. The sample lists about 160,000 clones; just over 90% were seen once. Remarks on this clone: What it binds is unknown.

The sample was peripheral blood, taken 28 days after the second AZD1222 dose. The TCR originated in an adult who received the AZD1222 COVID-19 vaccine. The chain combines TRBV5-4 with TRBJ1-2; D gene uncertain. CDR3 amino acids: CASSLDPVLFYGYTF. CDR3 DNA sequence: TGTGCCAGCAGCTTGGACCCAGTACTATTCTATGGCTACACCTTC.